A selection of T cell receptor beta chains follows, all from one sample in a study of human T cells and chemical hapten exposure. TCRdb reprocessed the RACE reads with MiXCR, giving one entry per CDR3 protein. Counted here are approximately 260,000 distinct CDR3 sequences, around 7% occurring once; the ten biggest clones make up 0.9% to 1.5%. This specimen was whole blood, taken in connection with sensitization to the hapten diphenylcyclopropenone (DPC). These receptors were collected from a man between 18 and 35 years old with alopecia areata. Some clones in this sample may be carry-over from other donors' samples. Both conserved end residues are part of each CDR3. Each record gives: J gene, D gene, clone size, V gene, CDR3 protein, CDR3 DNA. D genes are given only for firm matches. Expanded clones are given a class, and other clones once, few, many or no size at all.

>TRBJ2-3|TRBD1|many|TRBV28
CASSLGTGDTDTQYF
TGTGCCAGCAGTTTAGGGACAGGGGACACAGATACGCAGTATTTT
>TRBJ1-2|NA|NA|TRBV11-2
CASSLLGAPHGYTF
TGTGCCAGCAGCCTGCTGGGGGCCCCGCATGGCTACACCTTC
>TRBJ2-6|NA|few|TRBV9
CASSVRGLAGANVLTF
TGTGCCAGCAGCGTCAGAGGGTTAGCAGGGGCCAACGTCCTGACTTTC
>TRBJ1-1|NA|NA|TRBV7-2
CASSLPGALEAFF
TGTGCCAGCAGCTTACCGGGAGCTCTCGAAGCTTTCTTT
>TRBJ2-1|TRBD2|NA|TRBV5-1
CASSQSGGSSYNEQFF
TGCGCCAGCAGCCAAAGCGGGGGGAGCTCCTACAATGAGCAGTTCTTC
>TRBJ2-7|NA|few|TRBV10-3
CAIRDRDLYEQYF
TGTGCCATCAGAGACCGGGACCTCTACGAGCAGTACTTC
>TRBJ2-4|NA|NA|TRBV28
CASSPPAIAKNIQYF
TGTGCCAGCAGTCCCCCTGCGATAGCCAAAAACATTCAGTACTTC
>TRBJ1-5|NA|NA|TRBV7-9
CASSFHSDGNQSQHF
TGTGCCAGCAGCTTCCACAGCGACGGCAATCAGTCCCAGCATTTT
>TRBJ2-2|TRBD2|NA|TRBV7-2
CASSLLAGGPGELFF
TGTGCCAGCAGCTTACTAGCGGGGGGGCCCGGGGAGCTGTTTTTT
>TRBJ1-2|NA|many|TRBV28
CASRPEPEAGYTF
TGTGCCAGCAGGCCCGAACCGGAGGCAGGCTACACCTTC
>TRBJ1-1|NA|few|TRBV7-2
CASRPRLQVNTEAFF
TGTGCCAGCAGACCTAGGTTACAAGTGAACACTGAAGCTTTCTTT
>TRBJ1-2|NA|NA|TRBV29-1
CSVEGQENYGYTF
TGCAGCGTTGAAGGACAGGAAAACTATGGCTACACCTTC
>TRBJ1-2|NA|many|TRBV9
CASSGRDYGYTF
TGTGCCAGCAGTGGACGAGACTATGGCTACACCTTC
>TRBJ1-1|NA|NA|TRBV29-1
CSVEEGGDTEAFF
TGCAGCGTTGAAGAAGGAGGGGACACTGAAGCTTTCTTT
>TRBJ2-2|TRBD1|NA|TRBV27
CASSPRDRVATGELFF
TGTGCCAGCAGTCCCCGGGACAGGGTCGCAACCGGGGAGCTGTTTTTT
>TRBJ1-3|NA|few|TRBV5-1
CASSLGSGLGNTIYF
TGCGCCAGCAGCTTGGGGTCAGGCCTTGGAAACACCATATATTTT
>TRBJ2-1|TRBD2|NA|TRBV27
CASRTSVNEQFF
TGTGCCAGCAGGACTAGCGTCAATGAGCAGTTCTTC
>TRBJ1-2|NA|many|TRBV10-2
CASSESAGPYGYTF
TGCGCCAGCAGTGAGTCCGCCGGGCCCTATGGCTACACCTTC
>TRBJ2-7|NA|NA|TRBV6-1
CASSDAGGPFPYEQYF
TGTGCCAGCAGTGACGCTGGCGGTCCGTTCCCGTACGAGCAGTACTTC
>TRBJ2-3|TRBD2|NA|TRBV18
CASSPTSGVTDTQYF
TGTGCCAGCTCACCAACTAGCGGGGTTACAGATACGCAGTATTTT
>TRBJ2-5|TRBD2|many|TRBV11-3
CASSSLAGGRETQYF
TGTGCCAGCAGCTCCCTAGCGGGGGGGCGAGAGACCCAGTACTTC
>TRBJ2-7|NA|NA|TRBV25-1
CASSALTVIHEQYF
TGTGCCAGCAGCGCCTTGACAGTTATACACGAGCAGTACTTC
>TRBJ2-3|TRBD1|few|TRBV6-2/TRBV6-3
CASSFGTATQYF
TGTGCCAGCAGTTTCGGGACAGCAACGCAGTATTTT
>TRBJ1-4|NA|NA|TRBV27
CASSLIPGHQNEKLFF
TGTGCCAGCAGTTTGATACCGGGACACCAGAATGAAAAACTGTTTTTT
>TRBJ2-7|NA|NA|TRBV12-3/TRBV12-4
CASSFTQNSYEQYF
TGTGCCAGCAGTTTTACCCAGAACTCCTACGAGCAGTACTTC
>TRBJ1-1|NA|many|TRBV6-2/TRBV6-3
CASSYSTGEAFF
TGTGCCAGCAGTTACTCGACGGGTGAAGCTTTCTTT
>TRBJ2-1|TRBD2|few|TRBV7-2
CASSLRGTSGGQNEQFF
TGTGCCAGCAGCTTACGCGGGACTAGCGGGGGCCAAAATGAGCAGTTCTTC
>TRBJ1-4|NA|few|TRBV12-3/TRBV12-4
CASSLGFDEKLFF
TGTGCCAGCAGTCTAGGGTTTGATGAAAAACTGTTTTTT
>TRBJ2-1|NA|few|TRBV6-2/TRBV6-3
CASTLRAGAGASDEQFF
TGTGCCAGCACCTTAAGGGCCGGTGCGGGGGCTAGCGATGAGCAGTTCTTC
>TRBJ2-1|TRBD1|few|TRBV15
CATSTRGLYNEQFF
TGTGCCACCAGCACCAGGGGGCTCTACAATGAGCAGTTCTTC
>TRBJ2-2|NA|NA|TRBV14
CASSQQRTGELFF
TGTGCCAGCAGCCAACAGCGGACCGGGGAGCTGTTTTTT
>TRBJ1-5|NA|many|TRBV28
CASRGVRNQPQHF
TGTGCCAGCAGGGGAGTACGAAATCAGCCCCAGCATTTT
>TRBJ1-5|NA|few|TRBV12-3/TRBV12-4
CASRFGNQPQHF
TGTGCCAGCAGGTTTGGCAATCAGCCCCAGCATTTT
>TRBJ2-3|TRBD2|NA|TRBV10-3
CAISEKGRGGTDTQYF
TGTGCCATCAGTGAGAAGGGTCGGGGGGGCACAGATACGCAGTATTTT
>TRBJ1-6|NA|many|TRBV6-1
CASSQLLAVDNSPLHF
TGTGCCAGCAGCCAACTTCTGGCCGTTGATAATTCACCCCTCCACTTT
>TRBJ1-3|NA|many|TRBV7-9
CASSSRTATGNTIYF
TGTGCCAGCAGCTCACGGACAGCGACTGGAAACACCATATATTTT
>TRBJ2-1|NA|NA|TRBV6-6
CASRPAAGTPYNEQFF
TGTGCCAGCAGACCAGCCGCCGGGACCCCGTACAATGAGCAGTTCTTC
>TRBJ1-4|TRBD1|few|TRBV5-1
CASSLDGTGSEKLFF
TGCGCCAGCAGCTTGGACGGGACAGGGTCTGAAAAACTGTTTTTT
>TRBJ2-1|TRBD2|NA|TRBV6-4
CASSPRGRTYNEQFF
TGTGCCAGCAGTCCGCGGGGGAGAACCTACAATGAGCAGTTCTTC
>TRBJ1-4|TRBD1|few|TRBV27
CASSLTQGAWEKLFF
TGTGCCAGCAGCTTGACGCAGGGGGCTTGGGAAAAACTGTTTTTT